This record concerns one T cell receptor (beta chain) sequence. Its antigen specificity is not known. Qualities for individual bases were not recorded, and no much larger clone is one base off. Relative to germline, V is 1 base shorter and J is 4 bases shorter, with 6 bases between their ends. Via the germline V gene, CDR1 is SGHTA and CDR2 FQGNSA. Reading from cysteine to phenylalanine, the CDR3 counts 13 amino acids. Only CDR3 DNA remains: 39 bases, in frame from the first base. Genomic DNA was extracted from sorted cells with the Quick-DNA Microprep Kit. TCRbeta DNA was amplified with the immunoSEQ hsTCRbeta kit following the manufacturer's protocol. An Illumina MiSeq instrument was used to sequence the TCRbeta libraries. Per the original workflow: Once out-of-frame sequences had been removed, a few million distinct TCRbeta sequences were left, which works out to an average of roughly 70,000 per individual. Each individual was scored according to the count of some 160 previously reported CMV-associated TCRbeta sequences and the total productive distinct TCRbeta count. A beta-binomial model was reimplemented in Python, and scikit-learn random forests with default parameters were trained on US cohort data. Classifier performance on the Belgian cohort was summarized as median AUC with percentile confidence intervals over 10,000 bootstrap iterations. TCRdb provides this immuneACCESS table in a form limited to in-frame rearrangements. Some clones are lacking; in checked studies, under half of them reflect an unresolved V gene, and why the rest are absent is not known. The DNA gave D and trimming, while V, J and clone size come from that table. A total of 45,000 to 60,000 clones appear in this sample, over 60% of them only once. The ten largest clonotypes hold about 1.4% of the sample.

A FACSAria II was used to sort memory CD4+ T cells, defined as single viable CD3+CD4+CD8-CD45RO+ cells. To determine CMV serostatus, a Roche Elecsys assay was used that detects serum IgG against CMV pp150, pp28, p38 and p52. Once the samples were thawed, total CD4+ T cells were enriched through positive selection using CD4 magnetic microbeads. The samples came from a different study that was designed specifically to examine the CD4+ T cell memory repertoire. Peripheral blood mononuclear cells were isolated and cryopreserved following standard operating procedures; serum was stored at -80 °C. Staining used CD3-PerCP (BW264/56), CD4-APC (RPA-T4), CD45RO-PE (UCHT1) and CD8-Pacific Orange (3B5) antibodies, with Sytox blue excluding non-viable cells. The data were obtained in a study of memory CD4+ T cells and cytomegalovirus serostatus (dated by TCRdb to about 2019). Describing the broader study: The cohort comprised some 35 healthy Belgian adults, 9 CMV seropositive and about 25 CMV seronegative. CD4+ memory TCRbeta repertoires of a Belgian cohort with known cytomegalovirus serostatus were sequenced in order to replicate a published TCR-based CMV serostatus classifier.

Broad study findings and their caveats: The results were interpreted as suggesting that the CMV-associated TCR signature is mostly present in the CD4+ memory repertoire. Among the 160 or so previously reported CMV-associated TCRbeta sequences, 60 to 85 showed up in the CD4+ memory repertoires, with each one found in between one and five individuals. Only CD4+CD45RO+ memory cells were sequenced, in contrast to the original study, in which naive and memory CD4+ and CD8+ populations were covered. For predicting CMV serostatus, the median bootstrapped AUC was 0.95 using the original framework and roughly 0.92 using a US-trained random forest. A median bootstrapped AUC of almost 0.96 with a 95% CI of 0.76-1.00 was achieved on the Belgian cohort by the original-framework classifier.

This TCR was recovered from an adult in good health and CMV-seropositive. The sample taken for sequencing was memory CD4+ T cells from blood. The rearrangement joined TRBV7-2 to TRBJ2-3; the D segment cannot be called with confidence. This receptor has the CDR3 CASSLESPDTQYF. The sequence in DNA is TGTGCCAGCAGCTTAGAATCTCCAGATACGCAGTATTTT.